This TCR beta chain was sequenced during a study of T cells in Graves' hyperthyroidism and ophthalmopathy. Whole-study context: Peripheral blood was collected at initial diagnosis, before any treatment.

V trimming: 1 base; J trimming: 2 bases; junction bases outside the gene matches: 3. Germline V lookup: CDR1 SGHVS, CDR2 FQNEAQ. This CDR3 spans 15 amino acids. The sample holds many counts of this clonotype. Amplification targeted TCR beta CDR3 regions from RNA transcripts. Primed by the HTBI set, a first-round RT-PCR was run on the TCR CDR3. TCRdb re-derived calls from the multiplex PCR reads in MiXCR, one entry per CDR3 protein. The sample records 350,000 to 500,000 distinct CDR3 sequences, roughly 13% being singletons. Stability of Graves' hyperthyroidism was defined as absent ophthalmopathy progression within 18 months.

J is TRBJ2-7 and V is TRBV7-8; 9 positions agree with TRBD1. Sequenced: blood. This TCR was sampled from a woman younger than 35 with Graves' hyperthyroidism. CDR3 sequence (DNA): TGTGCCAGCAGCTTAGAGACAGGGGGGACCTACGAGCAGTACTTC. Its translation: CASSLETGGTYEQYF. Complete variable domain (other parts from reference TRBV7-8 and TRBJ2-7): GAGVSQSPRYKVAKRGQDVALRCDPISGHVSLFWYQQALGQGPEFLTYFQNEAQLDKSGLPSDRFFAERPEGSVSTLKIQRTQQEDSAVYLCASSLETGGTYEQYFGPGTRLTVT.